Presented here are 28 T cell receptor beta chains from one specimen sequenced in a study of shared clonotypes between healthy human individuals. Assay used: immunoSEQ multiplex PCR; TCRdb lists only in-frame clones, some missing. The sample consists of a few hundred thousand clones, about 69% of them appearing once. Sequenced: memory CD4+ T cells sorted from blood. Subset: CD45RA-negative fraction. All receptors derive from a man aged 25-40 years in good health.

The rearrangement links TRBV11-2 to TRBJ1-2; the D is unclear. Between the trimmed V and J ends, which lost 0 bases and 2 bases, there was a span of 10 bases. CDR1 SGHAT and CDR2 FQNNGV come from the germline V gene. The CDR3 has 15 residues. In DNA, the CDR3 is TGTGCCAGCAGCTTAGATCTTAAAAGCAACTATGGCTACACCTTC. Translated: CASSLDLKSNYGYTF.

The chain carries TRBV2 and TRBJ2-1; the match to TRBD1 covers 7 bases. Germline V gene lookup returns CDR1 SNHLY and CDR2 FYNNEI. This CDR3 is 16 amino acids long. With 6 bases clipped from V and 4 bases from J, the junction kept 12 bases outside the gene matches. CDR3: CASSGQEFPPYNEQFF. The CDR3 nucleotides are TGTGCCAGCAGCGGACAGGAATTTCCCCCTTACAATGAGCAGTTCTTC.

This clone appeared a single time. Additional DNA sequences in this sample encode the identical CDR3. The DNA of the CDR3 is TGTGCCAGCAGTTTGCAAGAGACCCAGTACTTC. It yields the protein CASSLQETQYF. This chain links TRBV28 with TRBJ2-5; D not resolved. CDR1 and CDR2 (germline): MDHEN, SYDVKM. The CDR3 spans 11 residues. V lost 3 bases and J lost 2, with 1 base in between.

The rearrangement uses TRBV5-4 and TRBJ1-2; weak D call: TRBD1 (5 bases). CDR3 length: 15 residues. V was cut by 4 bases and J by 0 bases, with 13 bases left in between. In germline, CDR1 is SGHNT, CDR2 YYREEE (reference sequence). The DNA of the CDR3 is TGTGCCAGCAGCCCGGGGCCGGCGGCTAACTATGGCTACACCTTC. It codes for CASSPGPAANYGYTF. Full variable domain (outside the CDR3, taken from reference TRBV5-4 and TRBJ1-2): ETGVTQSPTHLIKTRGQQVTLRCSSQSGHNTVSWYQQALGQGPQFIFQYYREEENGRGNFPPRFSGLQFPNYSSELNVNALELDDSALYLCASSPGPAANYGYTFGSGTRLTVV.

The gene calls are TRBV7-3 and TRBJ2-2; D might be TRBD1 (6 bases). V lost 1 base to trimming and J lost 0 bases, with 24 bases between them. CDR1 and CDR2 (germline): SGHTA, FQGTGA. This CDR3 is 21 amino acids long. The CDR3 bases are TGTGCCAGCAGCTTAAGGGCGGTCGCTTTTCCGGGACACGCGAACACCGGGGAGCTGTTTTTT. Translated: CASSLRAVAFPGHANTGELFF.

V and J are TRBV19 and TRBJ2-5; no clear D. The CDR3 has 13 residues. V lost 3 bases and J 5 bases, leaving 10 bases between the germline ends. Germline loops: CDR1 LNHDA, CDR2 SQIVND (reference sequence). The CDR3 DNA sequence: TGTGCCAGTAGTATTTCCAGGTGGGAGACCCAGTACTTC. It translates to CASSISRWETQYF.

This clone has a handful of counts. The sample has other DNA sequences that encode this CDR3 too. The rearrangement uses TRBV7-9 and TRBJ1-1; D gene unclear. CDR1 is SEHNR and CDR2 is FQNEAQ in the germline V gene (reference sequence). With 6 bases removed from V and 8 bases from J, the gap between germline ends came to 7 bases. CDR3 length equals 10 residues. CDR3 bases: TGTGCCAGCAGGACGATCGAAGCTTTCTTT. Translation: CASRTIEAFF.

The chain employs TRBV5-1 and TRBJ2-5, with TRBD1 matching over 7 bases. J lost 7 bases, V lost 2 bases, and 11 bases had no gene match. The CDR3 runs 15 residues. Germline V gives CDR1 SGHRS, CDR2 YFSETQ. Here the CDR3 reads CASSFSGTALGTQYF. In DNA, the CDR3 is TGCGCCAGCAGCTTCTCCGGGACAGCGTTAGGGACCCAGTACTTC.

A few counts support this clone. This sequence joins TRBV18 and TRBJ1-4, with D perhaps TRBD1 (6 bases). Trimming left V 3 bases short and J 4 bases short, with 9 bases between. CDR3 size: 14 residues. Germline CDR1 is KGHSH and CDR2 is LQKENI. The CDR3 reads CASSPSDSNEKLFF. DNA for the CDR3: TGTGCCAGCTCACCCTCGGACAGTAATGAAAAACTGTTTTTT.

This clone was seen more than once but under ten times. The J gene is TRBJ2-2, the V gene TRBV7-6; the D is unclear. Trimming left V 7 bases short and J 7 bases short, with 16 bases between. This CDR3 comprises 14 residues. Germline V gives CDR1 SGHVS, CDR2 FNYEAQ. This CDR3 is CASTSALVFGELFF. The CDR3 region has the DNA TGTGCCAGCACCTCAGCCCTAGTGTTCGGGGAGCTGTTTTTT. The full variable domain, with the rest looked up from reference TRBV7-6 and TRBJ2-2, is GAGVSQSPRYKVTKRGQDVALRCDPISGHVSLYWYRQALGQGPEFLTYFNYEAQQDKSGLPNDRFSAERPEGSISTLTIQRTEQRDSAMYRCASTSALVFGELFFGEGSRLTVL.

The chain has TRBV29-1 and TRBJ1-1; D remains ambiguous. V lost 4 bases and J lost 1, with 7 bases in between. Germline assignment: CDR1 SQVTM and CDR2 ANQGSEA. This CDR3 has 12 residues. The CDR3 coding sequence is TGCAGCGTTGGAGGTGGGAACACTGAAGCTTTCTTT. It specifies CSVGGGNTEAFF.

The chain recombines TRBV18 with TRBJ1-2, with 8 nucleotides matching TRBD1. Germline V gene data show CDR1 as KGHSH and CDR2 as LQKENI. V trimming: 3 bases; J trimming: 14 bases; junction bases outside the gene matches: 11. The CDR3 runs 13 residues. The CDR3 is CASSPERQGSFTF. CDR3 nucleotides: TGTGCCAGCTCACCCGAGAGACAGGGGTCGTTTACCTTC.

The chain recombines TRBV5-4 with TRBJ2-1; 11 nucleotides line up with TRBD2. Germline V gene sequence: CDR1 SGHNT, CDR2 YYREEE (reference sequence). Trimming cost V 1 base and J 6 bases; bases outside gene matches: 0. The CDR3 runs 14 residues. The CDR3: CASSLTSGSNEQFF. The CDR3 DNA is TGTGCCAGCAGCTTGACTAGCGGGAGCAATGAGCAGTTCTTC.

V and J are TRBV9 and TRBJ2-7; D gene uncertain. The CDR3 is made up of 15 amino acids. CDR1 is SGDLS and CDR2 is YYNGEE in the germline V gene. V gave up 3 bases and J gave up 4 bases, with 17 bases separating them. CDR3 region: CASSGVRYRTYEQYF. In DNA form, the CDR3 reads TGTGCCAGCAGCGGGGTCCGTTACAGAACGTACGAGCAGTACTTC.

The CDR3 protein is CASSFGGMGAFGGYTF. The CDR3, as DNA: TGTGCCAGCAGCTTCGGGGGGATGGGTGCATTTGGCGGCTACACCTTC. V gene TRBV7-2 combines with J gene TRBJ1-2; D possibly corresponds to TRBD1 (5 bases). Germline loops: CDR1 SGHTA, CDR2 FQGNSA. The ends were cut back, 3 bases at V and 8 bases at J, with 22 bases in the middle. The CDR3 contains 16 residues.

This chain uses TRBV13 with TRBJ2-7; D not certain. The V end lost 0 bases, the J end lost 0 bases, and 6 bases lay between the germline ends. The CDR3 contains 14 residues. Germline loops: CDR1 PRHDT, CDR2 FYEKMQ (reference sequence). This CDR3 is CASSLGLLSYEQYF. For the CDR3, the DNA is TGTGCCAGCAGCTTAGGGCTACTCTCCTACGAGCAGTACTTC.

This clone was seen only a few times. The CDR3 DNA follows: TGTGCCAGCAGCTTCCAGTCCTACAATGAGCAGTTCTTC. Protein product: CASSFQSYNEQFF. This chain uses TRBV5-6 with TRBJ2-1; D call uncertain. Looked up from germline, CDR1 is SGHDT and CDR2 is YYEEEE. The CDR3 has 13 residues. V lost 2 bases and J 1 base, leaving 4 bases between the germline ends.

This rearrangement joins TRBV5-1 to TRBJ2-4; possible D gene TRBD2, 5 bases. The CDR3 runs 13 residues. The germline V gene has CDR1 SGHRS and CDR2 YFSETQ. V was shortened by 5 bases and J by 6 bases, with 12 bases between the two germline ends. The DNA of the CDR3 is TGCGCCAGCAGTTTTAGTGAGGGAAACATTCAGTACTTC. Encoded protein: CASSFSEGNIQYF.

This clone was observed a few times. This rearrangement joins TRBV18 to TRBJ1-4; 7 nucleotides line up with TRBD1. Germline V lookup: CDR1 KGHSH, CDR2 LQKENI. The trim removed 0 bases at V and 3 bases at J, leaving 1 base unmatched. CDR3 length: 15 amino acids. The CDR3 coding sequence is TGTGCCAGCTCACCACCGGGACAGCCTAATGAAAAACTGTTTTTT. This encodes CASSPPGQPNEKLFF.

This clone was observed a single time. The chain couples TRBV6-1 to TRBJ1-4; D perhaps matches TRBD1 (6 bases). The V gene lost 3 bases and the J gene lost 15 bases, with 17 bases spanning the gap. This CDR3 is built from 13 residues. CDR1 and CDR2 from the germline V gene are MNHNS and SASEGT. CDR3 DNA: TGTGCCAGCAGTGATGGGGGCAAGGGTTTAATGTTTTTT. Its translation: CASSDGGKGLMFF.

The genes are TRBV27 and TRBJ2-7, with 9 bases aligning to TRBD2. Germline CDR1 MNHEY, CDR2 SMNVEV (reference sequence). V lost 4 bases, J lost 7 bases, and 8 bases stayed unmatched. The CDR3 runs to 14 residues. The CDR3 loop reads CASSSGGRAGEQYF. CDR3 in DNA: TGTGCCAGCAGTTCTGGCGGGAGGGCCGGGGAGCAGTACTTC.

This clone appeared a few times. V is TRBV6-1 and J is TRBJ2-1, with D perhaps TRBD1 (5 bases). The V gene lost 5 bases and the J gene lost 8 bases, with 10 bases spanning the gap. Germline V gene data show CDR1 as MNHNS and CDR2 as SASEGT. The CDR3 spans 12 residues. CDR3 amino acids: CASSRGSHEQFF. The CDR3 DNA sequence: TGTGCCAGCAGTAGGGGCTCCCATGAGCAGTTCTTC.

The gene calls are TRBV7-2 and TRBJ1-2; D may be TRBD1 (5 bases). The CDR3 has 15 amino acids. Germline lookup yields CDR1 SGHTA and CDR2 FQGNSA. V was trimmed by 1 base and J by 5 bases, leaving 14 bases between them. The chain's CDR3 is CASSLDRPQRYGYTF. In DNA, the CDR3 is TGTGCCAGCAGCTTAGACAGGCCCCAAAGATATGGCTACACCTTC.

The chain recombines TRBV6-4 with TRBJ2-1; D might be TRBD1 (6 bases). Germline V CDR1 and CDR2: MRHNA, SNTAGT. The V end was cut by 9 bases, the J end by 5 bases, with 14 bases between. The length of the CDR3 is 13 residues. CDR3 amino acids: CARLTGLDNEQFF. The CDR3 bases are TGTGCCAGACTGACAGGTCTTGACAATGAGCAGTTCTTC.

The chain's CDR3 is CASSSRTGANTGELFF. CDR3 DNA: TGTGCCAGCAGTTCAAGGACAGGGGCGAACACCGGGGAGCTGTTTTTT. V usage is TRBV27 and J usage is TRBJ2-2; 9 nucleotides line up with TRBD1. Germline V CDR1 and CDR2: MNHEY, SMNVEV (reference sequence). Losses at the gene ends were 4 bases for V and 0 bases for J; bases not matched to a gene: 3. The CDR3 totals 16 residues.

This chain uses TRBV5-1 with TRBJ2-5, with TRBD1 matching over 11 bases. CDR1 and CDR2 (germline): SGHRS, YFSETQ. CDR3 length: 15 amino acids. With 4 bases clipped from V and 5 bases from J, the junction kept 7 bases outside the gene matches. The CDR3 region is CASSRGTGGSETQYF. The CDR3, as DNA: TGCGCCAGCAGCCGCGGGACAGGGGGTTCGGAGACCCAGTACTTC.

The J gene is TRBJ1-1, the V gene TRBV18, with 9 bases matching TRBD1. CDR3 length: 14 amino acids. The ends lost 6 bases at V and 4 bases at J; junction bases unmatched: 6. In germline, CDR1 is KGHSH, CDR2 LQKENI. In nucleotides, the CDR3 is TGTGCCAGCTCCCTGGGACAGGGTGGCACTGAAGCTTTCTTT. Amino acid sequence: CASSLGQGGTEAFF.

This CDR3 reads CAWSGFQGGELFF. In nucleotides, the CDR3 is TGTGCCTGGAGTGGGTTTCAGGGCGGGGAGCTGTTTTTT. V usage is TRBV30 and J usage is TRBJ2-2; a possible D gene is TRBD1 (5 bases). The germline V gene has CDR1 GTSNPN and CDR2 SVGIG (reference sequence). V shed 1 base and J shed 7 bases, with 10 bases lying between them. The CDR3 has 13 residues.